The 28 T cell receptor beta chains reported below all come from one sample, sequenced in a study of cytomegalovirus exposure and HLA in healthy donors. Both 60 Vbeta primers and 13 Jbeta primers went into the PCR. Profiled with immunoSEQ multiplex PCR; TCRdb holds only in-frame clones, not every one. This sample has around 150,000 clones, with 80% found just once. Specimen: PBMCs. Receptors were obtained from a woman in her thirties or forties in good health and CMV-seronegative.

The CDR3 bases are TGCGCCAGCACTTTCGCGGGGGTACAAGAGACCCAGTACTTC. It codes for CASTFAGVQETQYF. The V and J genes are TRBV5-1 and TRBJ2-5, with 7 nucleotides matching TRBD2. CDR1 SGHRS and CDR2 YFSETQ come from the germline V gene. This CDR3 contains 14 residues. V was clipped by 6 bases and J by 2 bases; unmatched bases: 7.

This clone was seen a few times. This CDR3 is CASSHADGMNTEAFF. CDR3 sequence (DNA): TGCGCCAGCAGCCATGCGGACGGGATGAACACTGAAGCTTTCTTT. The chain has TRBV4-1 and TRBJ1-1, with D uncertain. CDR1 MGHRA and CDR2 YSYEKL come from the germline V gene. V was trimmed by 3 bases and J by 0 bases, leaving 11 bases between them. This CDR3 contains 15 residues.

The CDR3 DNA reads as TGTGCCAGCAGCTTAGCAGCCGGGGGGCGCACTGAAGCTTTCTTT. Translating gives CASSLAAGGRTEAFF. The chain links TRBV7-6 to TRBJ1-1; TRBD1 is a possible D gene (6 bases). The CDR3 loop spans 15 amino acids. Germline CDR1 and CDR2: SGHVS and FNYEAQ. Trimming cost V 0 bases and J 4 bases, with 12 bases left between them.

The chain couples TRBV5-1 to TRBJ2-1; a weak D match, TRBD2 (6 bases). CDR1 and CDR2 from the germline V gene are SGHRS and YFSETQ. CDR3 length equals 14 residues. Between the trimmed V and J ends, which lost 0 bases and 8 bases, there was a span of 12 bases. The CDR3 bases are TGCGCCAGCAGCTTGGTTCCGGGAGACGATGAGCAGTTCTTC. This translates into CASSLVPGDDEQFF.

This chain uses TRBV2 with TRBJ2-7, with a weak D call TRBD1 (5 bases). The CDR3 extends over 15 amino acids. Deletions cut 0 bases from V and 4 bases from J, with 13 bases between. CDR1 is SNHLY, CDR2 FYNNEI, per germline. This CDR3 is CASSEAWNRNYEQYF. The CDR3 region has the DNA TGTGCCAGCAGTGAAGCGTGGAACAGGAATTACGAGCAGTACTTC.

The J gene is TRBJ1-1, the V gene TRBV5-4; D is unresolved. With 1 base removed from V and 1 base from J, the gap between germline ends came to 8 bases. CDR1 is SGHNT, CDR2 YYREEE, per germline (reference sequence). The CDR3 is made up of 14 amino acids. The CDR3 region has the DNA TGTGCCAGCAGCTTGAATGCAGGGAACACTGAAGCTTTCTTT. Protein sequence: CASSLNAGNTEAFF.

The chain combines TRBV5-6 with TRBJ2-5; D remains unclear. Per germline, CDR1 SGHDT and CDR2 YYEEEE. V dropped 2 bases and J dropped 4 bases, with 9 bases sitting between them. The CDR3 runs to 13 residues. The CDR3 is CASSLGGRETQYF. For the CDR3, the DNA is TGTGCCAGCAGCTTAGGCGGTAGAGAGACCCAGTACTTC.

This chain joins TRBV7-3 and TRBJ2-1; 13 bases align to TRBD2. There are 16 residues in the CDR3. CDR1 is SGHTA and CDR2 is FQGTGA in the germline V gene. V was clipped by 2 bases and J by 6 bases; unmatched bases: 4. In DNA, the CDR3 is TGTGCCAGCAGCTTAGGGGGACTAGCGGGGTTCAATGAGCAGTTCTTC. Translating gives CASSLGGLAGFNEQFF.

The V call is TRBV7-2, the J call TRBJ2-7, with a tentative D call TRBD2 (7 bases). V lost 1 base, J lost 6 bases, and 13 bases lay in between. The CDR3 has 14 residues. Per germline, CDR1 SGHTA and CDR2 FQGNSA. CDR3 loop: CASSLEGGQVEQYF. Here the CDR3 DNA reads TGTGCCAGCAGCTTAGAGGGGGGGCAGGTCGAGCAGTACTTC.

The J gene is TRBJ1-1, the V gene TRBV6-5, with D unresolved. Trimming removed 5 bases at V and 6 bases at J, with 13 bases between. From germline, CDR1 is MNHEY and CDR2 SVGAGI. The CDR3 covers 13 residues. CDR3 bases: TGTGCCAGCAGTACGACCGGGAGGCCTGAAGCTTTCTTT. It translates to CASSTTGRPEAFF.

The rearrangement uses TRBV7-2 and TRBJ2-3; 7 bases align to TRBD2. Unmatched junction bases numbered 2, after V lost 5 bases and J lost 0 bases. Germline CDR1 SGHTA, CDR2 FQGNSA. The CDR3 is 14 amino acids. CDR3 amino acids: CASSAGLSTDTQYF. In DNA form, the CDR3 reads TGTGCCAGCAGCGCGGGACTAAGCACAGATACGCAGTATTTT.

CDR3 loop: CASSLGRASENEQFF. In DNA, the CDR3 is TGTGCCAGCAGCTTAGGGCGGGCTAGCGAGAATGAGCAGTTCTTC. The chain joins TRBV11-3 to TRBJ2-1; the D gene is possibly TRBD2 (6 bases). Trimming left V 1 base short and J 7 bases short, with 14 bases between. This CDR3 has 15 amino acids. The germline V gene encodes CDR1 SGHNT and CDR2 YENEEA.

The chain carries TRBV7-9 and TRBJ2-3; maybe TRBD2 (6 bases). Between the trimmed V and J ends, which lost 5 bases and 2 bases, there was a span of 17 bases. There are 16 residues in the CDR3. From germline, CDR1 is SEHNR and CDR2 FQNEAQ (reference sequence). CDR3 DNA sequence: TGTGCCAGCAGCCCCCGCGGAGGGTTTACCACAGATACGCAGTATTTT. Its translation: CASSPRGGFTTDTQYF. Variable domain in full (rest from reference TRBV7-9 and TRBJ2-3): DTGVSQNPRHKITKRGQNVTFRCDPISEHNRLYWYRQTLGQGPEFLTYFQNEAQLEKSRLLSDRFSAERPKGSFSTLEIQRTEQGDSAMYLCASSPRGGFTTDTQYFGPGTRLTVL.

The chain employs TRBV28 and TRBJ1-5; D unresolved. The CDR3 is made up of 14 amino acids. Looked up from germline, CDR1 is MDHEN and CDR2 is SYDVKM. Trimming removed 6 bases at V and 2 bases at J, with 11 bases between. In DNA, the CDR3 is TGTGCCAGCAGAAGAGGCCAGCGCAATCAGCCCCAGCATTTT. It translates to CASRRGQRNQPQHF.

This clone was seen only a few times. V is TRBV28 and J is TRBJ2-7, with a tentative D call TRBD1 (6 bases). Trimming stripped 6 bases from V and 7 bases from J, with 22 bases between. The CDR3 extends over 15 amino acids. Germline assignment: CDR1 MDHEN and CDR2 SYDVKM. This chain's CDR3 is CASSRLGAGEYEQYF. The DNA of the CDR3 is TGTGCCAGCAGCCGACTTGGGGCAGGGGAATATGAGCAGTACTTC.

This sequence joins TRBV23-1 and TRBJ1-6, with D perhaps TRBD1 (6 bases). Being an ORF, TRBV23-1 has a function that is uncertain. The CDR3 extends over 14 amino acids. V gave up 10 bases and J gave up 9 bases, with 19 bases separating them. The CDR3 region is CATRTATVSSPLHF. In DNA, the CDR3 is TGCGCCACTCGGACAGCAACCGTCAGTTCACCCCTCCACTTT.

This clone has more than one count but fewer than ten. This sequence joins TRBV9 and TRBJ2-5; tentatively, D is TRBD1 (6 bases). V gave up 4 bases and J gave up 1 base, with 14 bases separating them. The length of the CDR3 is 15 residues. From germline, CDR1 is SGDLS and CDR2 YYNGEE. CDR3 nucleotides: TGTGCCAGCAGCTTTGGACAGTTTACCCAAGAGACCCAGTACTTC. It specifies CASSFGQFTQETQYF.

This clone was detected only a few times. The gene calls are TRBV2 and TRBJ2-5, with D possibly being TRBD2 (6 bases). Germline CDR1 and CDR2: SNHLY and FYNNEI. V was clipped by 0 bases and J by 2 bases, with 13 bases between them. The CDR3 is 16 amino acids. The CDR3 region has the DNA TGTGCCAGCAGTGAAGCTCCGGGACTTAAACAAGAGACCCAGTACTTC. Translated: CASSEAPGLKQETQYF.

The rearrangement links TRBV19 to TRBJ2-3; 10 bases fit TRBD1. Germline assignment: CDR1 LNHDA and CDR2 SQIVND (reference sequence). The CDR3 length is 17 residues. With 3 bases clipped from V and 3 bases from J, the junction kept 9 bases outside the gene matches. CDR3: CASSMQGQGFRTDTQYF. The CDR3 DNA is TGTGCCAGTAGTATGCAGGGACAGGGGTTTAGAACAGATACGCAGTATTTT.

The rearrangement joins TRBV5-1 to TRBJ2-3; 10 positions agree with TRBD1. Germline V lookup: CDR1 SGHRS, CDR2 YFSETQ. Losses at the gene ends were 4 bases for V and 5 bases for J; bases not matched to a gene: 10. There are 16 residues in the CDR3. CDR3 nucleotide sequence: TGCGCCAGCAGCCGTGAGGGGACAGGGGATAAAGATACGCAGTATTTT. Residues: CASSREGTGDKDTQYF.

The V gene is TRBV28, the J gene TRBJ2-4, with 11 bases lining up with TRBD2. The CDR3 loop spans 15 amino acids. Germline assignment: CDR1 MDHEN and CDR2 SYDVKM. The V and J ends lost 5 bases and 9 bases, in that order; junction bases with no gene match: 9. As DNA, the CDR3 is TGTGCCAGCAGTAAAGGGACTAGCGGACCCGGCATTCAGTACTTC. Translated: CASSKGTSGPGIQYF.

This clone was detected only a few times. CDR3 nucleotide sequence: TGTGCCAGCAGCGCCTTGAAGCTTACAGATACGCAGTATTTT. This gives the protein CASSALKLTDTQYF. The V and J genes are TRBV9 and TRBJ2-3, with D unclear. Germline-derived CDR1 and CDR2 are SGDLS and YYNGEE. V dropped 3 bases and J dropped 3 bases, with 11 bases sitting between them. CDR3 length: 14 amino acids.

The chain employs TRBV4-3 and TRBJ2-5; 7 positions match TRBD1. With the DNA end fitting TRBJ2-7 better, the J assignment may be wrong. The CDR3 spans 15 residues. Germline V lookup: CDR1 LGHNA, CDR2 YSLEER. The CDR3 nucleotides are TGCGCCAGCAGCCAGCAGACAGGGAAAATCGGCGAGCAGTACTTC. It is translated as CASSQQTGKIGEQYF.

This clone was seen once. The chain uses TRBV5-1 and TRBJ2-5, with D perhaps matching TRBD2 (5 bases). CDR3 length equals 15 residues. Deletions cut 0 bases from V and 2 bases from J, with 11 bases between. CDR1 and CDR2 (germline): SGHRS, YFSETQ. The CDR3 DNA reads as TGCGCCAGCAGCTTGGCGGGGTTTGAGCAAGAGACCCAGTACTTC. The encoded protein is CASSLAGFEQETQYF.

The rearrangement links TRBV28 to TRBJ2-6; TRBD1 might be the D (7 bases). Trimming cost V 8 bases and J 1 base, with 15 bases left between them. From germline, CDR1 is MDHEN and CDR2 SYDVKM. The CDR3 length is 16 residues. CDR3 in DNA: TGTGCCAGCCTCCAGGGGGGCCCTTCTGGGGCCAACGTCCTGACTTTC. Translation: CASLQGGPSGANVLTF.

The V call is TRBV7-9, the J call TRBJ2-7, with 11 positions matching TRBD1. V lost 6 bases and J lost 5; bases outside the gene matches: 6. The CDR3 totals 14 residues. Germline CDR1 is SEHNR and CDR2 is FQNEAQ (reference sequence). The CDR3 DNA sequence: TGTGCCAGCAGTCCGGGACAGGGGGTAGACGAGCAGTACTTC. Amino acid sequence: CASSPGQGVDEQYF.

V usage is TRBV28 and J usage is TRBJ1-6, with D hard to call. The CDR3 spans 15 residues. Germline values: CDR1 MDHEN, CDR2 SYDVKM. Trimming pared 3 bases from V and 5 bases from J, leaving 11 bases between. The CDR3 region is CASSLLAVNNSPLHF. The DNA of the CDR3 is TGTGCCAGCAGTTTGTTGGCGGTAAATAATTCACCCCTCCACTTT.

The chain employs TRBV5-6 and TRBJ2-2; no clear D. V was cut by 2 bases and J by 4 bases, with 9 bases left in between. From germline, CDR1 is SGHDT and CDR2 YYEEEE. The CDR3 runs 14 residues. The CDR3 region has the DNA TGTGCCAGCAGCTTAGTGGTGAGCACCGGGGAGCTGTTTTTT. Translated, it gives CASSLVVSTGELFF.